This T cell receptor (beta chain) was documented in a study of cytotoxic CD8 clonotypes in ibrutinib-treated CLL. Overall study results and limits: Public clonotypes were uncommon and contracted or stayed stable on treatment. Clonality was elevated at ibrutinib response and had returned toward baseline at progression.

Assay: immunoSEQ multiplex PCR; the TCRdb copy retains only in-frame clones and omits some. The repertoire consists of approximately 170,000 clones, with about 88% occurring once and the leading ten covering 3% to 3.5%. In regard to this clone: No antigen is known for it.

The sequence came from a human donor with chronic lymphocytic leukemia. Sequenced material: PBMCs, taken at disease progression, from a patient treated with ibrutinib.

The CDR3 bases are TGTGCCAGCAGTGGAAATGGGGCGGTGGGCGAGCAGTACTTC. It is translated as CASSGNGAVGEQYF. The gene calls are TRBV25-1 and TRBJ2-7; possibly TRBD1 for D (5 bases). CDR3 size: 14 residues. Trimming left V 4 bases short and J 6 bases short, with 16 bases between. The germline V gene has CDR1 MGHDK and CDR2 SYGVNS.